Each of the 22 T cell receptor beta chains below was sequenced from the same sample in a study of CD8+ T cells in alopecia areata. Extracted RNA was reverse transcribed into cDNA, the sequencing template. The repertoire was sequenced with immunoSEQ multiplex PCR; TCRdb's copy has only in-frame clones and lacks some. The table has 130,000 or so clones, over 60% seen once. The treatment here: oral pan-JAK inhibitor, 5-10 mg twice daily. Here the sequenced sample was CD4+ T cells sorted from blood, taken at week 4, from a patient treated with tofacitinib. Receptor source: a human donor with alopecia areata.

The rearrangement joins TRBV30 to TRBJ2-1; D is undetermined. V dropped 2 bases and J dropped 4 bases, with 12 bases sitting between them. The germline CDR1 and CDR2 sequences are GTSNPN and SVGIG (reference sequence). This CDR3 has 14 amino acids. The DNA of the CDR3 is TGTGCCTGGAGTTCCCCTGGTCGGTACAATGAGCAGTTCTTC. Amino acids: CAWSSPGRYNEQFF. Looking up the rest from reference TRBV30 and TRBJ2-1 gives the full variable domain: SQTIHQWPATLVQPVGSPLSLECTVEGTSNPNLYWYRQAAGRGLQLLFYSVGIGQISSEVPQNLSASRPQDRQFILSSKKLLLSDSGFYLCAWSSPGRYNEQFFGPGTRLTVL.

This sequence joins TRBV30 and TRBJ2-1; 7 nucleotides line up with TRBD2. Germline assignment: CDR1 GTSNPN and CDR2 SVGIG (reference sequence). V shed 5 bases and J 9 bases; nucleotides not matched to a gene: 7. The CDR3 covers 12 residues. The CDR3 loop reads CAWLAGVSEQFF. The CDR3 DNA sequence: TGTGCCTGGTTGGCGGGAGTAAGTGAGCAGTTCTTC.

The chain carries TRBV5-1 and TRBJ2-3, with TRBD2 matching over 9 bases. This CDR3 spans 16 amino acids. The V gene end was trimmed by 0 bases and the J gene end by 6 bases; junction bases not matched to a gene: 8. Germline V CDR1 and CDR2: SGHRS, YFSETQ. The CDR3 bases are TGCGCCAGCAGCTTGGAGGGGACTAGCCGCGTCGATACGCAGTATTTT. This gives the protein CASSLEGTSRVDTQYF.

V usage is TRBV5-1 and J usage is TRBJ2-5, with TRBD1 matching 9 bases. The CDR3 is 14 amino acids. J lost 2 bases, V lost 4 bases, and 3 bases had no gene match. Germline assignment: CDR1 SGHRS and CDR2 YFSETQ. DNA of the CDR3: TGCGCCAGCAGCACCGGGACAGGGCAAGAGACCCAGTACTTC. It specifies CASSTGTGQETQYF.

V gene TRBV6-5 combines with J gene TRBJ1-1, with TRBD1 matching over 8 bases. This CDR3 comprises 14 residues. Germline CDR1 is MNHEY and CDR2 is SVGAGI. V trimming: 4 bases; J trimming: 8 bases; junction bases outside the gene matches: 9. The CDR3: CASSSPGQGEEAFF. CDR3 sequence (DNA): TGTGCCAGCAGTTCACCAGGACAGGGTGAAGAAGCTTTCTTT.

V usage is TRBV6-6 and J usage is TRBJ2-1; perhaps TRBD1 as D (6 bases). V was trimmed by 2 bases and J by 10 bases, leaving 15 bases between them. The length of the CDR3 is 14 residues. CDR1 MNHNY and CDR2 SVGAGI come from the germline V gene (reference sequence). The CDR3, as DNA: TGTGCCAGCAGTTACCCCCGACAGGTCGGGGAGCAGTTCTTC. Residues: CASSYPRQVGEQFF.

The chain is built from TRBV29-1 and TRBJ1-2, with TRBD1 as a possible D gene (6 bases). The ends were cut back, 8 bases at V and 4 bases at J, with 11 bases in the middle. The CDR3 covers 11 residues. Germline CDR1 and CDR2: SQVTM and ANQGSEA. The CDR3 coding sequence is TGCAGCTTATGGGACACCTATGGCTACACCTTC. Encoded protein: CSLWDTYGYTF.

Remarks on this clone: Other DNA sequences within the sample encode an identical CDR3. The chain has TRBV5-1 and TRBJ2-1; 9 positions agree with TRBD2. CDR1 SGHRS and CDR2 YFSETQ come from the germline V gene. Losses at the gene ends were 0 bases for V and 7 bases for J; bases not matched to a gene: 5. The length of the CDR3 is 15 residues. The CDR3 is CASSLVAGGRNEQFF. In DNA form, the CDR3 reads TGCGCCAGCAGCTTGGTGGCGGGAGGGCGGAATGAGCAGTTCTTC.

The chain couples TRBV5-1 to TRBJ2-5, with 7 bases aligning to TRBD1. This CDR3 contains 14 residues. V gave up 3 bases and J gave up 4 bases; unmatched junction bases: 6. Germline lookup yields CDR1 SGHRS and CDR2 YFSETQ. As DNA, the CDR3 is TGCGCCAGCAGCTCGGGACAGATGATAGAGACCCAGTACTTC. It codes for CASSSGQMIETQYF.

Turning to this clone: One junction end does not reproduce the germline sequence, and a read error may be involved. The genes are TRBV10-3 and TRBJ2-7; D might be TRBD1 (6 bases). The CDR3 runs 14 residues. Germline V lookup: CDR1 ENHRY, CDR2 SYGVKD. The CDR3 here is CASSYAGDSYEQYF. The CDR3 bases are TGTGCCAGCAGTTACGCAGGGGACTCCTACGAGCAGTACTTC.

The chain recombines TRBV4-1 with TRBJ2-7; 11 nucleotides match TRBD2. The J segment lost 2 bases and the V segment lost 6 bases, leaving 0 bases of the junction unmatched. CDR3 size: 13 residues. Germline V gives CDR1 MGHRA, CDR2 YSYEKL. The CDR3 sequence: CASRGLAAYEQYF. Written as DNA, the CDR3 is TGCGCCAGCAGGGGACTAGCGGCCTACGAGCAGTACTTC.

CDR3 bases: TGCGCCAGCAGCAACTTAATGGGGCGGGAGACCCAGTACTTC. This translates into CASSNLMGRETQYF. V gene TRBV5-1 combines with J gene TRBJ2-5, with D perhaps matching TRBD1 (5 bases). In germline, CDR1 is SGHRS, CDR2 YFSETQ. V shed 4 bases and J shed 5 bases, with 15 bases lying between them. This CDR3 has 14 amino acids.

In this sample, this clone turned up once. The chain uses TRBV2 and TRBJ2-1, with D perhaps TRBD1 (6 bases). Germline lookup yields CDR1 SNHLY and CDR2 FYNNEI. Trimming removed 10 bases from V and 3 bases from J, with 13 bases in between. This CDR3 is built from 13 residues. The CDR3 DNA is TGTGCCACCATGGGGACATACTACAATGAGCAGTTCTTC. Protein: CATMGTYYNEQFF.

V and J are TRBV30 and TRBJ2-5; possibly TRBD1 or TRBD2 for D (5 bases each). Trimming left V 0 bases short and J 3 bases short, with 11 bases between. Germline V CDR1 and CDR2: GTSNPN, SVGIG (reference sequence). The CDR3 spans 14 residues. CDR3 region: CAWSVRGAKETQYF. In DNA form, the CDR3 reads TGTGCCTGGAGTGTAAGAGGGGCCAAAGAGACCCAGTACTTC. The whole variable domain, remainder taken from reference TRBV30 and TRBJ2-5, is SQTIHQWPATLVQPVGSPLSLECTVEGTSNPNLYWYRQAAGRGLQLLFYSVGIGQISSEVPQNLSASRPQDRQFILSSKKLLLSDSGFYLCAWSVRGAKETQYFGPGTRLLVL.

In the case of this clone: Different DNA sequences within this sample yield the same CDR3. CDR3 nucleotides: TGCAGCGTTGTAACAGGGGCCTATGGCTACACCTTC. Residues: CSVVTGAYGYTF. The chain is built from TRBV29-1 and TRBJ1-2; 7 bases align to TRBD1. CDR3 length: 12 amino acids. Germline CDR1 is SQVTM and CDR2 is ANQGSEA. V gave up 4 bases and J gave up 4 bases; unmatched junction bases: 3.

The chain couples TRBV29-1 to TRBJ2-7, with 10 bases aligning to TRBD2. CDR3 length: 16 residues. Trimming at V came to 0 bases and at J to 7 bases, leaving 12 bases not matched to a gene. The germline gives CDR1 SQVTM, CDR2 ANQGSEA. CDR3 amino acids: CSVEDPATSGTREQYF. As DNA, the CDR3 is TGCAGCGTTGAAGATCCCGCAACTAGCGGGACGCGGGAGCAGTACTTC.

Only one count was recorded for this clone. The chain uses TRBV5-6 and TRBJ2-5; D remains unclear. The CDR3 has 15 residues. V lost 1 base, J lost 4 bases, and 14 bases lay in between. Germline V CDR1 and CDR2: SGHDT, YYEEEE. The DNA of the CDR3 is TGTGCCAGCAGCTTGACTCTCGGCACCACAGAGACCCAGTACTTC. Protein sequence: CASSLTLGTTETQYF.

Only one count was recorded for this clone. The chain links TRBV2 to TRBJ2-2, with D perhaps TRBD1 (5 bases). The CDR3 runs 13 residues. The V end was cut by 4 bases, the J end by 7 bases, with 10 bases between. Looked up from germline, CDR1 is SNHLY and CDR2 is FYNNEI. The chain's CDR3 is CASSVQAFGELFF. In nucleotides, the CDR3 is TGTGCCAGCAGTGTACAGGCTTTCGGGGAGCTGTTTTTT.

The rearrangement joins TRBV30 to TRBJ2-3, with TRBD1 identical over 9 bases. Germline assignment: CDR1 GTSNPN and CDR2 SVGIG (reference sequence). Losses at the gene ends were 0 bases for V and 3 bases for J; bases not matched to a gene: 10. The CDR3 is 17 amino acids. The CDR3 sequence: CAWSVLLGQGATDTQYF. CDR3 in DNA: TGTGCCTGGAGTGTACTATTGGGACAGGGAGCGACAGATACGCAGTATTTT. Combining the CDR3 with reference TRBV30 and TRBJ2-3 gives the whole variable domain SQTIHQWPATLVQPVGSPLSLECTVEGTSNPNLYWYRQAAGRGLQLLFYSVGIGQISSEVPQNLSASRPQDRQFILSSKKLLLSDSGFYLCAWSVLLGQGATDTQYFGPGTRLTVL.

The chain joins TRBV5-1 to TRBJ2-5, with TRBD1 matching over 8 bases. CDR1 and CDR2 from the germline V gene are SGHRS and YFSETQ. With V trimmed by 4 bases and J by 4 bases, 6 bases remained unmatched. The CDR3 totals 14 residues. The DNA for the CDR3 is TGCGCCAGCAGCGGAGGACAGGGCGGAGAGACCCAGTACTTC. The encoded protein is CASSGGQGGETQYF. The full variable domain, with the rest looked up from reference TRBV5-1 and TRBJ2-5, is KAGVTQTPRYLIKTRGQQVTLSCSPISGHRSVSWYQQTPGQGLQFLFEYFSETQRNKGNFPGRFSGRQFSNSRSEMNVSTLELGDSALYLCASSGGQGGETQYFGPGTRLLVL.

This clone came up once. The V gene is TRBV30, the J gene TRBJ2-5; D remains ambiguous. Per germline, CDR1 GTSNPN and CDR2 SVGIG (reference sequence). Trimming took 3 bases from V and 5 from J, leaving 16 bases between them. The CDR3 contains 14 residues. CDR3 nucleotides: TGTGCCTGGAGGGCAAGGTCGAGTCGGGAGACCCAGTACTTC. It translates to CAWRARSSRETQYF.

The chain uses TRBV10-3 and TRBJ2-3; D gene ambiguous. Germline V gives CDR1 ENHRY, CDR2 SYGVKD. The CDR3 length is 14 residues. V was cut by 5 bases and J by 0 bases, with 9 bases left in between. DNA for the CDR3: TGTGCCATCAGTCAGCCACCGAGCACAGATACGCAGTATTTT. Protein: CAISQPPSTDTQYF.